The rows below give T cell receptor beta chains drawn from one sample of a study of vaccination effects on CD4 cells after COVID-19. Antigens of these TCRs are unknown. TCRdb's table, derived via immunoSEQ multiplex PCR, lists solely in-frame clones and lacks some. The table lists about 37,000 clones, over 65% of them singletons. The material was CD4+ T cells from PBMCs cultured with HCoV-OC43 spike peptides, obtained before COVID-19 vaccination. Source of these receptors: a human donor who received a COVID-19 vaccine. The CDR3 runs from the conserved cysteine through the conserved F or W. The D gene is left open where the match is weak. Clone size is shown for a subset of rows, as once, few, many or a class of expanded clone.

-	TRBV5-1	TRBJ1-1	-	TGCGCCAGCAGCTTGGGTCTGGAGGTCGGCACTGAAGCTTTCTTT	CASSLGLEVGTEAFF
few	TRBV27	TRBJ2-1	TRBD2	TGTGCCAGCAGGGTAGCGGGAGTCACCTACAATGAGCAGTTCTTC	CASRVAGVTYNEQFF
-	TRBV14	TRBJ2-2	-	TGTGCCAGCAGCCAAGTTGCGATCACCGGGGAGCTGTTTTTT	CASSQVAITGELFF
-	TRBV18	TRBJ1-1	TRBD1	TGTGCCAGCTCACGGCAAGGAGGGGGCGCGAACACTGAAGCTTTCTTT	CASSRQGGGANTEAFF
-	TRBV6-5	TRBJ1-5	-	TGTGCCAGCAGTTACCGGGGGAAGAATCAGCCCCAGCATTTT	CASSYRGKNQPQHF
few	TRBV5-1	TRBJ1-2	-	TGCGCCAGCAGTTCCCGGGCAGACTCTAACTATGGCTACACCTTC	CASSSRADSNYGYTF
-	TRBV2	TRBJ1-1	-	TGTGCCTCTCGGACCGTTAACACTGAAGCTTTCTTT	CASRTVNTEAFF
few	TRBV27	TRBJ1-6	-	TGTGCCAGCAGTACCCCTCACGGATTCCTTCGAAATTCACCCCTCCACTTT	CASSTPHGFLRNSPLHF
few	TRBV30	TRBJ2-1	TRBD2	TGTGCCTGGAGTGAATTGGGCGCTAGCGGGGGGGCGGGGTTCTTC	CAWSELGASGGAGFF
-	TRBV18	TRBJ1-5	TRBD1	TGTGCCAGCGTACAGGGGGCAGGTCAGCCCCAGCATTTT	CASVQGAGQPQHF